Below are 14 T cell receptor beta chains sequenced from a single sample in a study of OX40 agonist ivuxolimab in advanced cancers. Produced via immunoSEQ multiplex PCR; TCRdb's table is partial and in-frame only. Found here are 50,000 to 70,000 clones, over 90% of them singletons; the top ten hold 15% to 20%. The starting material was CD4+ or CD8+ T cells sorted from blood, obtained in a trial of the OX40 agonist ivuxolimab. Receptors originate from an adult with an advanced solid tumor such as melanoma, head and neck, liver or kidney cancer.

The chain employs TRBV9 and TRBJ1-1, with unresolved D. From germline, CDR1 is SGDLS and CDR2 YYNGEE. The CDR3 loop spans 14 amino acids. Trimming took off 3 bases at V and 3 bases at J, with 12 bases between the two ends. As DNA, the CDR3 is TGTGCCAGCAGCGCCCGGGATCGGGACACTGAAGCTTTCTTT. This sequence encodes CASSARDRDTEAFF. Drawing the rest from reference TRBV9 and TRBJ1-1, the complete variable domain is DSGVTQTPKHLITATGQRVTLRCSPRSGDLSVYWYQQSLDQGLQFLIQYYNGEERAKGNILERFSAQQFPDLHSELNLSSLELGDSALYFCASSARDRDTEAFFGQGTRLTVV.

The chain joins TRBV10-2 to TRBJ2-7; 9 nucleotides match TRBD2. The V gene end was trimmed by 4 bases and the J gene end by 3 bases; junction bases not matched to a gene: 7. Looked up from germline, CDR1 is WSHSY and CDR2 is SAAADI. The CDR3 extends over 15 amino acids. The CDR3 DNA follows: TGCGCCAGCAGTGTTGGGCGGGGGGGCCGCTACGAGCAGTACTTC. Its translation: CASSVGRGGRYEQYF.

The chain carries TRBV15 and TRBJ2-7; perhaps TRBD1 as D (6 bases). CDR1 and CDR2 (germline): LNHNV, YYDKDF (reference sequence). The CDR3 sequence is 18 residues long. Trimming pared 0 bases from V and 0 bases from J, leaving 18 bases between. CDR3 loop: CATSRESQGIHFSYEQYF. DNA for the CDR3: TGTGCCACCAGCAGAGAATCACAGGGAATCCACTTCTCCTACGAGCAGTACTTC.

The chain uses TRBV2 and TRBJ2-7; 9 positions match TRBD1. Per the germline V gene, CDR1 is SNHLY and CDR2 is FYNNEI. This CDR3 spans 15 amino acids. J lost 0 bases, V lost 8 bases, and 8 bases had no gene match. The CDR3 is CASGSGTGSSYEQYF. CDR3 nucleotides: TGTGCCAGCGGGTCCGGGACAGGGAGCTCCTACGAGCAGTACTTC.

The chain's CDR3 is CSSRAGEGTGELFF. The CDR3 DNA sequence: TGCAGCAGCCGAGCGGGAGAGGGCACCGGGGAGCTGTTTTTT. The gene calls are TRBV29-1 and TRBJ2-2, with 8 bases identical to TRBD2. With V trimmed by 8 bases and J by 4 bases, 9 bases remained unmatched. The CDR3 extends over 14 amino acids. Germline V lookup: CDR1 SQVTM, CDR2 ANQGSEA.

The V and J genes are TRBV7-6 and TRBJ2-1, with 7 positions matching TRBD2. V shed 5 bases and J 4 bases; nucleotides not matched to a gene: 8. This CDR3 is built from 15 residues. Per germline, CDR1 SGHVS and CDR2 FNYEAQ. This CDR3 is CASSRWGAGYNEQFF. CDR3 nucleotides: TGTGCCAGCAGCCGGTGGGGAGCGGGGTACAATGAGCAGTTCTTC.

The genes are TRBV19 and TRBJ2-3; possibly TRBD1 or TRBD2 for D (5 bases each). The CDR3 contains 15 residues. Trimming cost V 3 bases and J 3 bases, with 13 bases left between them. CDR1 and CDR2 from the germline V gene are LNHDA and SQIVND (reference sequence). CDR3 bases: TGTGCCAGTAGTATTGACGAGGGGCGGACAGATACGCAGTATTTT. Protein sequence: CASSIDEGRTDTQYF.

This chain joins TRBV5-6 and TRBJ1-1; D is uncertain. Trimming stripped 0 bases from V and 1 base from J, with 10 bases between. Looked up from germline, CDR1 is SGHDT and CDR2 is YYEEEE. This CDR3 region has 15 residues. CDR3 protein: CASSLAARENTEAFF. CDR3 nucleotide sequence: TGTGCCAGCAGCTTGGCCGCGAGAGAGAACACTGAAGCTTTCTTT.

CDR3 in amino acids: CASSFTDRVVTEAFF. The CDR3 DNA follows: TGTGCCAGCAGCTTTACCGACAGGGTGGTTACTGAAGCTTTCTTT. This chain uses TRBV5-5 with TRBJ1-1; 7 nucleotides agree with TRBD1. Trimming took 2 bases from V and 5 from J; bases not matched to a gene: 9. CDR1 is SGHKS, CDR2 YYEKEE, per germline (reference sequence). The CDR3 extends over 15 amino acids.

This sequence joins TRBV5-4 and TRBJ1-1, with 7 bases that match TRBD1. J lost 5 bases, V lost 1 base, and 5 bases had no gene match. The CDR3 spans 14 residues. The germline V gene has CDR1 SGHNT and CDR2 YYREEE (reference sequence). CDR3 sequence reads: CASSLRGLVTEAFF. The CDR3 region has the DNA TGTGCCAGCAGCTTGAGGGGGCTGGTGACTGAAGCTTTCTTT.

The V and J genes are TRBV9 and TRBJ1-5; 8 positions match TRBD1. V lost 0 bases to trimming and J lost 7 bases; unmatched junction nucleotides: 3. The CDR3 has 14 amino acids. CDR1 is SGDLS and CDR2 is YYNGEE in the germline V gene. The CDR3 here is CASSVGTGLQPQHF. The CDR3, as DNA: TGTGCCAGCAGCGTAGGGACAGGGTTACAGCCCCAGCATTTT.

This clone was recorded only once. CDR3 coding DNA: TGTGCCAGCAGTTCTAACCGGGGCACAGATACGCAGTATTTT. Protein product: CASSSNRGTDTQYF. The rearrangement links TRBV28 to TRBJ2-3; D is unclear. This CDR3 has 14 amino acids. CDR1 and CDR2 from the germline V gene are MDHEN and SYDVKM. Trimming took 4 bases from V and 1 from J, leaving 9 bases between them.

This clone was detected a few times. The chain couples TRBV19 to TRBJ1-2; D is unresolved. The V gene lost 5 bases and the J gene lost 4 bases, with 5 bases spanning the gap. CDR3 length equals 11 residues. Germline values: CDR1 LNHDA, CDR2 SQIVND (reference sequence). This CDR3 is CASSGIYGYTF. The CDR3 nucleotides read TGTGCCAGTAGTGGGATCTATGGCTACACCTTC.

V usage is TRBV7-9 and J usage is TRBJ1-5; the D is unclear. The germline V gene has CDR1 SEHNR and CDR2 FQNEAQ (reference sequence). With 0 bases removed from V and 5 bases from J, the gap between germline ends came to 14 bases. The CDR3 has 16 amino acids. CDR3 residues: CASSLAVGYSDQPQHF. The CDR3 nucleotides are TGTGCCAGCAGCTTAGCGGTGGGTTACTCAGATCAGCCCCAGCATTTT.